Below, 25 T cell receptor beta chains from the same sample are listed, as sequenced in a study of shared clonotypes between healthy human individuals. The protocol was immunoSEQ multiplex PCR, while the TCRdb copy is restricted to in-frame clones and leaves out a portion. The data hold about 1.5 million clones, with 95% to 99% observed a single time. Material for sequencing was naive CD4+ T cells sorted from blood. Subset in this sample: CD45RA+ positively selected. The receptors were sampled from a man aged 30 to 45 in good health.

As for this clone: Other DNA sequences in the same sample also yield this CDR3. This chain links TRBV10-3 with TRBJ1-5; D is ambiguous. The CDR3 length is 12 residues. CDR1 is ENHRY, CDR2 SYGVKD, per germline. Trimming stripped 0 bases from V and 6 bases from J, with 3 bases between. CDR3 bases: TGTGCCATCAGTGAGTCCGGTCAGCCCCAGCATTTT. Translating it yields CAISESGQPQHF.

This chain links TRBV6-5 with TRBJ2-7, with D perhaps TRBD1 (6 bases). Germline loops: CDR1 MNHEY, CDR2 SVGAGI. Deletions cut 6 bases from V and 3 bases from J, with 12 bases between. The CDR3 consists of 13 residues. The CDR3 region has the DNA TGTGCCAGCAGGCCTACAGGGATCTACGAGCAGTACTTC. It yields the protein CASRPTGIYEQYF.

V gene TRBV5-5 combines with J gene TRBJ2-7; 10 bases are shared with TRBD1. Germline CDR1 reads SGHKS; CDR2 reads YYEKEE (reference sequence). The length of the CDR3 is 15 residues. The V gene end was trimmed by 0 bases and the J gene end by 5 bases; junction bases not matched to a gene: 5. This CDR3 reads CASSLEGQGGHEQYF. As DNA, the CDR3 is TGTGCCAGCAGCTTGGAAGGACAGGGGGGGCACGAGCAGTACTTC.

For the CDR3, the DNA is TGTGCCAGTAGTATAGGGCTAGCGGGAGGAAGGGAGCAGTACTTC. Amino acid sequence: CASSIGLAGGREQYF. The chain couples TRBV19 to TRBJ2-7, with 11 bases matching TRBD2. Germline V lookup: CDR1 LNHDA, CDR2 SQIVND (reference sequence). The CDR3 covers 15 residues. Unmatched junction bases numbered 6, after V lost 1 base and J lost 7 bases.

The V gene is TRBV6-9, the J gene TRBJ2-5; D possibly corresponds to TRBD1 (5 bases). The V gene's germline CDR1 is MNHGY and CDR2 SVAAGI. This CDR3 has 15 amino acids. Trimming took 4 bases from V and 2 from J, leaving 14 bases between them. As DNA, the CDR3 is TGTGCCAGCAGTTCAACGTCTCGACAGCAAGAGACCCAGTACTTC. Protein product: CASSSTSRQQETQYF.

This rearrangement joins TRBV19 to TRBJ1-5; D is unclear. V was pared by 3 bases and J by 2 bases, with 14 bases between. The CDR3 is 16 residues long. Germline V lookup: CDR1 LNHDA, CDR2 SQIVND (reference sequence). This chain's CDR3 is CASSIWRSHGNQPQHF. The CDR3 region has the DNA TGTGCCAGTAGTATTTGGCGGTCCCACGGCAATCAGCCCCAGCATTTT. The full variable domain, with the rest looked up from reference TRBV19 and TRBJ1-5, is DGGITQSPKYLFRKEGQNVTLSCEQNLNHDAMYWYRQDPGQGLRLIYYSQIVNDFQKGDIAEGYSVSREKKESFPLTVTSAQKNPTAFYLCASSIWRSHGNQPQHFGDGTRLSIL.

The CDR3 sequence is CASSPSIPRGLSEKLFF. DNA for the CDR3: TGTGCCAGCTCACCTAGCATTCCCAGGGGGCTTTCCGAAAAACTGTTTTTT. This rearrangement joins TRBV18 to TRBJ1-4; 8 nucleotides agree with TRBD1. The CDR3 has 17 amino acids. Germline V CDR1 and CDR2: KGHSH, LQKENI. V shed 3 bases and J 8 bases; nucleotides not matched to a gene: 14.

This chain joins TRBV5-1 and TRBJ2-2; 9 positions agree with TRBD2. This CDR3 comprises 16 residues. CDR1 is SGHRS and CDR2 is YFSETQ in the germline V gene. V shed 4 bases, J shed 1 base, and the junction held 5 bases outside the gene matches. Written as DNA, the CDR3 is TGCGCCAGCAGCCGACTTAGCGGGGGGAACACCGGGGAGCTGTTTTTT. This sequence encodes CASSRLSGGNTGELFF. Variable domain in full (rest from reference TRBV5-1 and TRBJ2-2): KAGVTQTPRYLIKTRGQQVTLSCSPISGHRSVSWYQQTPGQGLQFLFEYFSETQRNKGNFPGRFSGRQFSNSRSEMNVSTLELGDSALYLCASSRLSGGNTGELFFGEGSRLTVL.

This rearrangement joins TRBV2 to TRBJ1-5, with D unclear. V shed 7 bases and J shed 5 bases, with 15 bases lying between them. The CDR3 contains 14 residues. CDR1 and CDR2 from the germline V gene are SNHLY and FYNNEI. The CDR3 region is CASKKTGSYQPQHF. CDR3 nucleotides: TGTGCCAGCAAAAAAACCGGGAGCTATCAGCCCCAGCATTTT.

V is TRBV2 and J is TRBJ2-2; D might be TRBD1 (6 bases). The V gene lost 6 bases and the J gene lost 4 bases, with 12 bases spanning the gap. Germline CDR1 is SNHLY and CDR2 is FYNNEI. This CDR3 has 14 residues. This CDR3 is CASSRDIATGELFF. DNA for the CDR3: TGTGCCAGCAGCCGGGACATAGCCACCGGGGAGCTGTTTTTT. The full variable domain, in which reference TRBV2 and TRBJ2-2 provide the parts outside the CDR3, is EPEVTQTPSHQVTQMGQEVILRCVPISNHLYFYWYRQILGQKVEFLVSFYNNEISEKSEIFDDQFSVERPDGSNFTLKIRSTKLEDSAMYFCASSRDIATGELFFGEGSRLTVL.

This rearrangement joins TRBV2 to TRBJ2-7; 10 bases are shared with TRBD1. The CDR3 has 15 residues. Germline CDR1 and CDR2: SNHLY and FYNNEI. The trim removed 4 bases at V and 2 bases at J, leaving 5 bases unmatched. The CDR3 region is CASSVDRGNTYEQYF. CDR3 sequence (DNA): TGTGCCAGCAGTGTGGACAGGGGGAACACCTACGAGCAGTACTTC.

The chain recombines TRBV10-3 with TRBJ2-7; no reliable D call. Per germline, CDR1 ENHRY and CDR2 SYGVKD. V lost 4 bases and J lost 3, with 10 bases in between. The CDR3 length is 13 residues. The CDR3 spells CAISGKVNYEQYF. In DNA, the CDR3 is TGTGCCATCAGTGGTAAAGTCAACTACGAGCAGTACTTC.

On this clone itself: Additional DNA sequences in this sample encode the identical CDR3. The rearrangement joins TRBV27 to TRBJ2-7, with D unclear. This CDR3 is built from 12 residues. CDR1 MNHEY and CDR2 SMNVEV come from the germline V gene (reference sequence). The V gene lost 3 bases and the J gene lost 4 bases, with 7 bases spanning the gap. The CDR3 coding sequence is TGTGCCAGCAGTTTTGCTGGATACGAGCAGTACTTC. Its translation is CASSFAGYEQYF.

This clone has only one observation. The chain combines TRBV5-1 with TRBJ1-1, with a possible D match to TRBD1 (6 bases). The V gene lost 0 bases and the J gene lost 6 bases, with 18 bases spanning the gap. Germline-derived CDR1 and CDR2 are SGHRS and YFSETQ. The CDR3 has 16 residues. The CDR3: CASSLALGGGYAEAFF. CDR3 coding DNA: TGCGCCAGCAGCTTGGCGTTAGGAGGGGGTTATGCTGAAGCTTTCTTT.

The chain couples TRBV11-2 to TRBJ1-1; D is possibly TRBD1 (5 bases). The CDR3 contains 14 residues. Trimming removed 5 bases from V and 0 bases from J, with 10 bases in between. The germline V gene has CDR1 SGHAT and CDR2 FQNNGV. In DNA, the CDR3 is TGTGCCAGCAGCGGCGGGGCCATGAACACTGAAGCTTTCTTT. Protein: CASSGGAMNTEAFF.

About this clone itself: The same CDR3 is also encoded by other DNA sequences in this sample. Written as DNA, the CDR3 is TGTGCCAGCAGCTTGTCCGGACAGGGGACAGATACGCAGTATTTT. Amino acid sequence: CASSLSGQGTDTQYF. The rearrangement links TRBV5-4 to TRBJ2-3, with 9 bases lining up with TRBD1. The CDR3 length is 15 residues. The J segment lost 3 bases and the V segment lost 1 base, leaving 3 bases of the junction unmatched. From germline, CDR1 is SGHNT and CDR2 YYREEE (reference sequence).

The V and J genes are TRBV11-2 and TRBJ2-5; D not resolved. The CDR3 totals 14 residues. The V gene lost 4 bases and the J gene lost 5 bases, with 14 bases spanning the gap. Germline assignment: CDR1 SGHAT and CDR2 FQNNGV. CDR3 DNA: TGTGCCAGCAGCTCCCTCGGCGTCGCGGAGACCCAGTACTTC. Encoded protein: CASSSLGVAETQYF.

The V gene is TRBV18, the J gene TRBJ2-7; 9 bases align to TRBD2. Germline assignment: CDR1 KGHSH and CDR2 LQKENI. After removal of 3 bases from V and 0 bases from J, the junction contained 6 bases not matched to a gene. The CDR3 has 16 amino acids. The CDR3 reads CASSPKLLAGSYEQYF. DNA for the CDR3: TGTGCCAGCTCACCGAAACTACTAGCGGGCTCCTACGAGCAGTACTTC.

V is TRBV18 and J is TRBJ2-1, with 8 positions matching TRBD1. J gave up 8 bases and V 1 base, and 10 bases lay outside the gene matches. CDR1 and CDR2 (germline): KGHSH, LQKENI. The CDR3 is 16 amino acids. The CDR3 region has the DNA TGTGCCAGCTCACCACTTGCAGCCAGGGGGCGCGATGAGCAGTTCTTC. Protein product: CASSPLAARGRDEQFF.

The V call is TRBV5-1, the J call TRBJ2-1; 8 nucleotides line up with TRBD2. The trim removed 7 bases at V and 6 bases at J, leaving 15 bases unmatched. CDR1 is SGHRS, CDR2 YFSETQ, per germline. This CDR3 has 16 amino acids. The CDR3 loop is CASSTPGTRLANEQFF. CDR3 nucleotide sequence: TGCGCCAGCTCCACACCCGGGACTAGGCTAGCCAATGAGCAGTTCTTC.

V is TRBV29-1 and J is TRBJ2-3, with D uncertain. V shed 0 bases and J shed 0 bases, with 10 bases lying between them. The CDR3 has 15 amino acids. CDR1 SQVTM and CDR2 ANQGSEA come from the germline V gene. The CDR3 reads CSVEDIHFSTDTQYF. The CDR3 nucleotides are TGCAGCGTTGAAGATATACACTTTAGCACAGATACGCAGTATTTT.

The chain carries TRBV15 and TRBJ1-2; tentative D call: TRBD1 (5 bases). Per germline, CDR1 LNHNV and CDR2 YYDKDF (reference sequence). CDR3 length: 16 residues. V lost 0 bases and J lost 4, with 15 bases in between. DNA of the CDR3: TGTGCCACCAGCAGAGATTGGGATGGAGGGGTCTATGGCTACACCTTC. Translated, it gives CATSRDWDGGVYGYTF. Based on the CDR3 plus reference TRBV15 and TRBJ1-2, the full variable domain is DAMVIQNPRYQVTQFGKPVTLSCSQTLNHNVMYWYQQKSSQAPKLLFHYYDKDFNNEADTPDNFQSRRPNTSFCFLDIRSPGLGDTAMYLCATSRDWDGGVYGYTFGSGTRLTVV.

The chain links TRBV7-2 to TRBJ2-1; unclear D gene. Trimming removed 1 base from V and 13 bases from J, with 11 bases in between. This CDR3 contains 12 residues. The germline gives CDR1 SGHTA, CDR2 FQGNSA. The CDR3 loop reads CASSLDVIQQFF. The CDR3 region has the DNA TGTGCCAGCAGCTTAGATGTCATACAACAGTTCTTC.

The chain links TRBV28 to TRBJ1-2; D is uncertain. Trimming pared 3 bases from V and 7 bases from J, leaving 18 bases between. Per germline, CDR1 MDHEN and CDR2 SYDVKM. The CDR3 has 15 residues. DNA of the CDR3: TGTGCCAGCAGTTTCGTTGCCCAGCAAGAAGGTGGCTACACCTTC. As protein: CASSFVAQQEGGYTF.

The rearrangement uses TRBV23-1 and TRBJ2-1; 11 bases align to TRBD2. TRBV23-1 is labeled an ORF, and its function is uncertain. The ends lost 4 bases at V and 15 bases at J; junction bases unmatched: 8. This CDR3 region has 13 residues. CDR3 nucleotide sequence: TGCGCCAGCAGTCTAGAACTAGCGGGAGTTTGGTTCTTC. It is translated as CASSLELAGVWFF.